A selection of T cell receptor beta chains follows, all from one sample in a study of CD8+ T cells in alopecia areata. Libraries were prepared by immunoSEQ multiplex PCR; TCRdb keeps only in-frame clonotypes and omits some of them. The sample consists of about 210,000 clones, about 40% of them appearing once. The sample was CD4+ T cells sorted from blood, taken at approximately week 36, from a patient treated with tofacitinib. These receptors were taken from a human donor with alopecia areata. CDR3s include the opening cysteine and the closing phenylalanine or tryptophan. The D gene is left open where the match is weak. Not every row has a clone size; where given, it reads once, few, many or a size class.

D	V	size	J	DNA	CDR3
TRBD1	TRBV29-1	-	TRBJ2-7	TGCAGCGTTTCTAGAGACAGGGCCACCTACGAGCAGTACTTC	CSVSRDRATYEQYF
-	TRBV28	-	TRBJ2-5	TGTGCCAGCAGATCGGACAGCCAAGAGACCCAGTACTTC	CASRSDSQETQYF
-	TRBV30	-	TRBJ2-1	TGTGCCTGGACTCGTGGGTCGACCTACAATGAGCAGTTCTTC	CAWTRGSTYNEQFF
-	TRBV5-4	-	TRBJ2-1	TGTGCCAGCAGCTTGGACCGTAGCTCCTACAATGAGCAGTTCTTC	CASSLDRSSYNEQFF
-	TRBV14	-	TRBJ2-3	TGTGCCAGCAGCCTCCCTACCGGACTGGGAGTGCCTATATCGCAGTATTTT	CASSLPTGLGVPISQYF
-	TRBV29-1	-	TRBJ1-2	TGCAGCGTTGAAGATCTGGCCCAACTCTATGGCTACACCTTC	CSVEDLAQLYGYTF
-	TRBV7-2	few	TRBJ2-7	TGTGCCAGCAGCTTAGTGGCAAAGCAGTACTTC	CASSLVAKQYF
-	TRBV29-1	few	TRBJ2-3	TGCAGCATTGGACAGTTGGATACGCAGTATTTT	CSIGQLDTQYF
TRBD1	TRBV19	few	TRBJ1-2	TGTGCCAGTAGTATAGGTGGGCGCGTCAGGGGGCGTTCTGGCTACACCTTC	CASSIGGRVRGRSGYTF
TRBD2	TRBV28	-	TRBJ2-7	TGTGCCAGCAGTTCCTCCTCTAGCGGGGGGACCTACGAGCAGTACTTC	CASSSSSSGGTYEQYF
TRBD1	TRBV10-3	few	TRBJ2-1	TGTGCCATCAGTGAGGGACAGGGGATTGTCAATGAGCAGTTCTTC	CAISEGQGIVNEQFF
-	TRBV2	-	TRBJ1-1	TGTGCCAGCAGTGTGACTGAAGCTTTCTTT	CASSVTEAFF
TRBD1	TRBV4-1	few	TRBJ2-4	TGCGCCAGCAGCCAAGAAGGACAGGGGACTCAGAACATTCAGTACTTC	CASSQEGQGTQNIQYF
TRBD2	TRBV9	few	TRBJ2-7	TGTGCCAGCAGCGAGCTAGCGGAAGCGAACTACGAGCAGTACTTC	CASSELAEANYEQYF
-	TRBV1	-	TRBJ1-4	TGCACCAGCAGCCAGGGACGGATTGCAACTAATGAAAAACTGTTTTTT	CTSSQGRIATNEKLFF
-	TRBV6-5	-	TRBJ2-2	TGTGCCGTCGTTCGGGCACCGAACACCGGGGAGCTGTTTTTT	CAVVRAPNTGELFF
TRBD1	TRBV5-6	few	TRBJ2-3	TGTGCCAGCAGTGGGGACAGGGGTGAAGATACGCAGTATTTT	CASSGDRGEDTQYF
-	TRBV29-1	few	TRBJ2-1	TGCAGCGTTCGGGATCAATCCTACAATGAGCAGTTCTTC	CSVRDQSYNEQFF
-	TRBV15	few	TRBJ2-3	TGTGCCACCAGTGGGAGCACAGATACGCAGTATTTT	CATSGSTDTQYF